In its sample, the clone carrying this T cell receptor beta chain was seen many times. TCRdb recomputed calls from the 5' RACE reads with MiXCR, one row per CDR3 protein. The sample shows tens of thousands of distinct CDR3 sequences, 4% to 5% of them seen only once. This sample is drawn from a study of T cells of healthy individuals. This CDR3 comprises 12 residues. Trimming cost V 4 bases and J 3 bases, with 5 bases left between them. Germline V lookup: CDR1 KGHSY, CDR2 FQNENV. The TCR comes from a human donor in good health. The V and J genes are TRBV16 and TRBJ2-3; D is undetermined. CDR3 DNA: TGTGCCAGCAGCCGACAAACAGATACGCAGTATTTT. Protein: CASSRQTDTQYF.